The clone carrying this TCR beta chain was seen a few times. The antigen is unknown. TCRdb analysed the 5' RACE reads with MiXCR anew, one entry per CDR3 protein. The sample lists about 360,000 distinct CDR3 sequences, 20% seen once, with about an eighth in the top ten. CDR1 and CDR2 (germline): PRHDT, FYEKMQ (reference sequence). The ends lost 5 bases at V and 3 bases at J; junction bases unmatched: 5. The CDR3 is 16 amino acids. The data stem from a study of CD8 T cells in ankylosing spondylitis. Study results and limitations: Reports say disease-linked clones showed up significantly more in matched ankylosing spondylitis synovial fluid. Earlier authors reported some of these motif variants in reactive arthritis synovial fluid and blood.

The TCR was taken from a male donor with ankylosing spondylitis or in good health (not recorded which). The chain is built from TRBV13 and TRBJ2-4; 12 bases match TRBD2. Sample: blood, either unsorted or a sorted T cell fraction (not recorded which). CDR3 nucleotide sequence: TGTGCCAGCAGCCGATCACTAGCGGGGGGCAAAAACATTCAGTACTTC. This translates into CASSRSLAGGKNIQYF.